One sample yielded the 20 T cell receptor beta chains listed below, sequenced in a study of cytomegalovirus exposure and HLA in healthy donors. With 60 Vbeta and 13 Jbeta primers, the PCR was carried out. Here immunoSEQ multiplex PCR was the method, and the copy in TCRdb shows in-frame clones only, minus some. The table has 200,000 or so clones, around 87% seen once. The sequencing input was PBMCs. The receptors were gathered from a man aged 25-40 years in good health and CMV-seronegative.

V and J are TRBV28 and TRBJ2-7; TRBD2 matches at 10 bases. V shed 9 bases and J 3 bases; nucleotides not matched to a gene: 5. This CDR3 is 13 amino acids long. Germline V lookup: CDR1 MDHEN, CDR2 SYDVKM. CDR3 residues: CASTLAGVYEQYF. CDR3 coding DNA: TGTGCCAGTACTCTAGCGGGAGTCTACGAGCAGTACTTC.

J is TRBJ2-7 and V is TRBV28, with TRBD1 identical over 9 bases. Germline CDR1 and CDR2: MDHEN and SYDVKM. The CDR3 consists of 16 residues. J lost 6 bases, V lost 2 bases, and 11 bases had no gene match. This CDR3 is CASSLVGTGPLSEQYF. CDR3 sequence (DNA): TGTGCCAGCAGTTTAGTTGGGACAGGGCCCCTTTCCGAGCAGTACTTC.

The chain combines TRBV28 with TRBJ2-5, with 9 bases matching TRBD2. The DNA end lines up better with TRBJ2-7; the J call may be wrong. The germline V gene has CDR1 MDHEN and CDR2 SYDVKM. This CDR3 comprises 16 residues. The CDR3 spells CASSFEILAGPYEQYF. CDR3 bases: TGTGCCAGCAGTTTTGAAATCCTAGCGGGGCCCTACGAGCAGTACTTC.

The genes are TRBV5-6 and TRBJ2-5; 10 positions agree with TRBD1. Germline V gene sequence: CDR1 SGHDT, CDR2 YYEEEE. Germline trimming cut 4 bases from V and 11 bases from J; bases unmatched to any gene: 8. This CDR3 is 13 amino acids long. The CDR3 nucleotides are TGTGCCAGCAGCCTCCGGACAGGGGGGGAGCAGTACTTC. The encoded protein is CASSLRTGGEQYF.

In its sample, this clone was seen once. The gene calls are TRBV7-9 and TRBJ2-7; 8 positions match TRBD2. Germline values: CDR1 SEHNR, CDR2 FQNEAQ (reference sequence). J lost 5 bases, V lost 6 bases, and 18 bases had no gene match. This CDR3 contains 17 residues. The CDR3 bases are TGTGCCAGCAGACCTCCGTTCAGGTCGGGGGGGCCGGACGAGCAGTACTTC. It is translated as CASRPPFRSGGPDEQYF.

The V and J genes are TRBV19 and TRBJ2-7; TRBD1 aligns across 7 bases. Germline V gene sequence: CDR1 LNHDA, CDR2 SQIVND (reference sequence). The length of the CDR3 is 18 residues. Germline trimming cut 3 bases from V and 3 bases from J; bases unmatched to any gene: 17. The CDR3 is CASSIFPRDSGSGYEQYF. CDR3 coding DNA: TGTGCCAGTAGTATTTTCCCCCGGGACAGTGGCTCTGGCTACGAGCAGTACTTC. The full variable domain, with the rest looked up from reference TRBV19 and TRBJ2-7, is DGGITQSPKYLFRKEGQNVTLSCEQNLNHDAMYWYRQDPGQGLRLIYYSQIVNDFQKGDIAEGYSVSREKKESFPLTVTSAQKNPTAFYLCASSIFPRDSGSGYEQYFGPGTRLTVT.

In this sample, this clone turned up a few times. The genes are TRBV18 and TRBJ1-3; D remains ambiguous. The germline CDR1 and CDR2 sequences are KGHSH and LQKENI. The CDR3 sequence is 13 residues long. The V end was cut by 6 bases, the J end by 6 bases, with 12 bases between. For the CDR3, the DNA is TGTGCCAGCTCCCCCGTAACATCAAACACCATATATTTT. Translation: CASSPVTSNTIYF.

The rearrangement uses TRBV5-1 and TRBJ2-5; 7 positions match TRBD2. In germline, CDR1 is SGHRS, CDR2 YFSETQ. V was clipped by 4 bases and J by 2 bases; unmatched bases: 14. This CDR3 region has 17 residues. The CDR3 loop reads CASSHKRSGRVQETQYF. DNA for the CDR3: TGCGCCAGCAGCCACAAACGTTCAGGGAGGGTACAAGAGACCCAGTACTTC.

This clone was counted only a few times. The chain recombines TRBV5-3 with TRBJ1-5; possible D gene TRBD1, 5 bases. TRBV5-3 is an ORF, and what it does is uncertain. Trimming shortened V by 4 bases and J by 6 bases, and 8 bases separated the two germline ends. This CDR3 region has 12 residues. The CDR3 here is CARSPRVQPQHF. In DNA, the CDR3 is TGTGCCAGAAGCCCCAGGGTTCAGCCCCAGCATTTT.

The rearrangement uses TRBV5-1 and TRBJ2-1; D is uncertain. The CDR3 runs 11 residues. Germline V lookup: CDR1 SGHRS, CDR2 YFSETQ. V was pared by 7 bases and J by 5 bases, with 7 bases between. CDR3 nucleotide sequence: TGCGCCAGCTACAGTAACAATGAGCAGTTCTTC. Amino acids: CASYSNNEQFF.

This chain uses TRBV27 with TRBJ2-3, with a weak D call TRBD2 (6 bases). This CDR3 has 16 amino acids. CDR1 MNHEY and CDR2 SMNVEV come from the germline V gene (reference sequence). Trimming left V 4 bases short and J 0 bases short, with 14 bases between. The chain's CDR3 is CASSYASGYSTDTQYF. The CDR3, as DNA: TGTGCCAGCAGTTATGCAAGCGGGTATAGCACAGATACGCAGTATTTT.

CDR3 sequence reads: CASSRGGSQPQHF. CDR3 DNA: TGTGCCAGCAGTCGGGGGGGGTCTCAGCCCCAGCATTTT. V and J are TRBV6-5 and TRBJ1-5; D perhaps matches TRBD1 (5 bases). CDR1 is MNHEY and CDR2 is SVGAGI in the germline V gene. This CDR3 is built from 13 residues. Trimming took 5 bases from V and 6 from J, leaving 11 bases between them.

This chain connects TRBV2 to TRBJ2-7; 9 bases line up with TRBD1. J was trimmed by 6 bases and V by 6 bases; bases with no gene match: 15. Looked up from germline, CDR1 is SNHLY and CDR2 is FYNNEI. The CDR3 has 16 residues. DNA for the CDR3: TGTGCCAGCAGCGAATTATCCGGGACAGGGTATACCGAGCAGTACTTC. Translated, it gives CASSELSGTGYTEQYF.

The chain has TRBV7-2 and TRBJ2-3, with D possibly being TRBD2 (5 bases). V lost 4 bases and J lost 2, with 13 bases in between. Germline assignment: CDR1 SGHTA and CDR2 FQGNSA. The CDR3 consists of 15 residues. The DNA for the CDR3 is TGTGCCAGCAGCTACGTCGACTACTCCACAGATACGCAGTATTTT. It specifies CASSYVDYSTDTQYF. The whole variable domain, remainder taken from reference TRBV7-2 and TRBJ2-3, is GAGVSQSPSNKVTEKGKDVELRCDPISGHTALYWYRQSLGQGLEFLIYFQGNSAPDKSGLPSDRFSAERTGGSVSTLTIQRTQQEDSAVYLCASSYVDYSTDTQYFGPGTRLTVL.

This rearrangement joins TRBV4-1 to TRBJ2-5; 7 positions match TRBD1. Trimming removed 0 bases from V and 5 bases from J; junction bases left unmatched: 6. This CDR3 comprises 15 residues. The germline gives CDR1 MGHRA, CDR2 YSYEKL. The CDR3 DNA follows: TGCGCCAGCAGCCAAGATGGGACAGAGCACGAGACCCAGTACTTC. It codes for CASSQDGTEHETQYF.

V gene TRBV10-1 combines with J gene TRBJ1-4; possibly TRBD1 for D (5 bases). This CDR3 has 15 amino acids. Germline V CDR1 and CDR2: WNHNN, SYGVQD (reference sequence). Trimming stripped 7 bases from V and 3 bases from J, with 15 bases between. CDR3 sequence: CASTMNSGPNEKLFF. The DNA of the CDR3 is TGCGCCAGCACCATGAACTCAGGGCCTAATGAAAAACTGTTTTTT.

This CDR3 reads CASSASRRAETQYF. The CDR3 DNA sequence: TGTGCCAGCAGCGCGTCGCGGAGGGCTGAGACCCAGTACTTC. The chain joins TRBV9 to TRBJ2-5; a possible D gene is TRBD2 (6 bases). Germline CDR1 and CDR2: SGDLS and YYNGEE. The CDR3 covers 14 residues. V gave up 3 bases and J gave up 5 bases, with 14 bases separating them.

The chain carries TRBV6-4 and TRBJ2-5, with 11 positions matching TRBD2. The trim removed 4 bases at V and 2 bases at J, leaving 3 bases unmatched. The CDR3 consists of 15 residues. Looked up from germline, CDR1 is MRHNA and CDR2 is SNTAGT. The CDR3 DNA sequence: TGTGCCAGCAGTGCCGGGACTAGCGGACAAGAGACCCAGTACTTC. It specifies CASSAGTSGQETQYF.

V usage is TRBV4-3 and J usage is TRBJ2-7; D unclear. Trimming pared 0 bases from V and 2 bases from J, leaving 11 bases between. Germline CDR1 and CDR2: LGHNA and YSLEER. The CDR3 is made up of 15 amino acids. The DNA of the CDR3 is TGCGCCAGCAGCCAAGATTCCCCAGGTGCCTACGAGCAGTACTTC. Translating gives CASSQDSPGAYEQYF.

This chain links TRBV29-1 with TRBJ2-5, with D tentatively TRBD1 (6 bases). Trimming stripped 3 bases from V and 1 base from J, with 12 bases between. The CDR3 totals 14 residues. Germline CDR1 and CDR2: SQVTM and ANQGSEA. The CDR3 DNA reads TGCAGCGTTGAGCCGACAGGCCCCCAAGAGACCCAGTACTTC. As protein: CSVEPTGPQETQYF.